The text below deals with one T cell receptor (beta chain). The antigen is undetermined. This entry belongs to a study of cytomegalovirus exposure and HLA in healthy donors. Findings and caveats of the study: Listed as cytomegalovirus-associated were more than 150 TCR beta chains. The authors later found most CMV-associated TCR beta chains appeared HLA-restricted.

This CDR3 contains 12 residues. Germline CDR1 and CDR2: LNHDA and SQIVND (reference sequence). Between the trimmed V and J ends, which lost 7 bases and 3 bases, there was a span of 9 bases. The study ran its PCR with 60 Vbeta and 13 Jbeta primers. Sequencing used immunoSEQ multiplex PCR; TCRdb keeps in-frame clones, though not all of them. The sample shows fewer than 200,000 clones, roughly 84% of them seen only once. This clonotype was obtained from a male donor in good health and CMV-seronegative. The chain has TRBV19 and TRBJ1-1; unclear D gene. The material sequenced was PBMCs. CDR3 DNA: TGTGCCAGTACCCTCGGGTACACTGAAGCTTTCTTT. It codes for CASTLGYTEAFF. The full variable domain, completed using reference TRBV19 and TRBJ1-1, is DGGITQSPKYLFRKEGQNVTLSCEQNLNHDAMYWYRQDPGQGLRLIYYSQIVNDFQKGDIAEGYSVSREKKESFPLTVTSAQKNPTAFYLCASTLGYTEAFFGQGTRLTVV.